The 32 T cell receptor beta chains reported below all come from one sample, sequenced in a study of molecular identifiers for immune sequencing clone quantification. TCRdb re-called the PCR reads through MiXCR, storing one row per CDR3 protein. The repertoire has about 68,000 distinct CDR3 sequences, 15% to 20% of them found once; the top ten carry over 1.3%. Sample: naive CD8+ T cells from blood, with Jurkat cell RNA spiked in. Subset reported: FACS-sorted CD8+CD4-CCR7+CD45RA+ naive T cells. Receptors originate from a human donor in good health. Some libraries in this study had Jurkat cell RNA spiked in.

In its sample, this clonotype was seen a few times. The chain is built from TRBV7-6 and TRBJ2-1; 8 positions agree with TRBD2. Germline trimming cut 5 bases from V and 7 bases from J; bases unmatched to any gene: 19. The CDR3 loop spans 18 amino acids. Germline values: CDR1 SGHVS, CDR2 FNYEAQ. The CDR3 DNA follows: TGTGCCAGCAGCACGAAAATACTAGCGGTCATTGGGGAGAATGAGCAGTTCTTC. Translation gives CASSTKILAVIGENEQFF.

The table lists this clonotype with many counts. This sequence joins TRBV4-2 and TRBJ2-1; the match to TRBD2 covers 12 bases. V was clipped by 0 bases and J by 8 bases; unmatched bases: 2. This CDR3 comprises 15 residues. Per germline, CDR1 LGHNA and CDR2 YNFKEQ. The CDR3 is CASSQEASGRDEQFF. DNA for the CDR3: TGTGCCAGCAGCCAAGAGGCTAGCGGGAGGGATGAGCAGTTCTTC.

In its sample, this clonotype was seen a few times. This could be a read error, since a much larger clone is one nucleotide away. The chain combines TRBV4-1 with TRBJ1-1; D unclear. Deletions cut 3 bases from V and 8 bases from J, with 16 bases between. This CDR3 comprises 14 residues. Germline V gene sequence: CDR1 MGHRA, CDR2 YSYEKL. This chain's CDR3 is CASSHPLGRDEAFF. DNA of the CDR3: TGCGCCAGCAGCCATCCTTTAGGACGAGACGAAGCTTTCTTT.

The sample holds many counts of this clonotype. The rearrangement links TRBV27 to TRBJ2-1; 9 bases are shared with TRBD2. Germline-derived CDR1 and CDR2 are MNHEY and SMNVEV (reference sequence). The CDR3 contains 14 residues. The V gene end was trimmed by 4 bases and the J gene end by 4 bases; junction bases not matched to a gene: 2. Here the CDR3 reads CASSSTSGYNEQFF. The CDR3 DNA reads TGTGCCAGCAGTTCGACTAGCGGATACAATGAGCAGTTCTTC.

Many counts were recorded for this clonotype. The chain links TRBV7-6 to TRBJ1-5; D is unresolved. Germline V CDR1 and CDR2: SGHVS, FNYEAQ. This CDR3 is 16 amino acids long. V was shortened by 0 bases and J by 5 bases, with 14 bases between the two germline ends. The CDR3 nucleotides are TGTGCCAGCAGCTTAGCGCTGTCTCATGTCGATCAGCCCCAGCATTTT. It is translated as CASSLALSHVDQPQHF. The variable domain in full, with the rest retrieved from reference TRBV7-6 and TRBJ1-5, is GAGVSQSPRYKVTKRGQDVALRCDPISGHVSLYWYRQALGQGPEFLTYFNYEAQQDKSGLPNDRFSAERPEGSISTLTIQRTEQRDSAMYRCASSLALSHVDQPQHFGDGTRLSIL.

In this sample, this clonotype turned up many times. V usage is TRBV5-1 and J usage is TRBJ2-7; TRBD1 matches at 9 bases. The CDR3 runs to 14 residues. Germline V lookup: CDR1 SGHRS, CDR2 YFSETQ. V shed 3 bases and J 6 bases; nucleotides not matched to a gene: 7. CDR3 loop: CASSYGQGPVEQYF. The CDR3 bases are TGCGCCAGCAGCTATGGACAGGGGCCCGTCGAGCAGTACTTC.

On this clonotype: An end of the junction does not agree with germline; a read error may underlie this. The chain links TRBV5-3 to TRBJ2-7, with TRBD2 matching over 10 bases. TRBV5-3 is given ORF status, its function remaining uncertain. The CDR3 covers 16 residues. CDR3 DNA sequence: TGTGCCAGCAGCTTGGTAGCTAGCGGGAGCTCCTACGAGCAGTACTTC. Protein sequence: CASSLVASGSSYEQYF.

This clonotype was counted only a few times. The V call is TRBV15, the J call TRBJ2-5; 11 nucleotides match TRBD2. V lost 8 bases and J lost 5; bases outside the gene matches: 7. The CDR3 is 14 amino acids. The germline V gene has CDR1 LNHNV and CDR2 YYDKDF (reference sequence). DNA of the CDR3: TGTGCCACCGGGCGAACTAGCGGGAGTGAGACCCAGTACTTC. This encodes CATGRTSGSETQYF.

This clonotype was found many times. The CDR3 reads CASSYSLAWRSYGYTF. For the CDR3, the DNA is TGTGCCAGCAGTTATTCCTTAGCTTGGAGGAGCTATGGCTACACCTTC. The V call is TRBV6-5, the J call TRBJ1-2; D gene ambiguous. Trimming shortened V by 3 bases and J by 4 bases, and 18 bases separated the two germline ends. The CDR3 loop spans 16 amino acids. Per germline, CDR1 MNHEY and CDR2 SVGAGI.

This clonotype was seen a few times. The chain employs TRBV18 and TRBJ2-7; TRBD2 matches at 13 bases. The length of the CDR3 is 15 residues. Germline V gene lookup returns CDR1 KGHSH and CDR2 LQKENI. Losses at the gene ends were 8 bases for V and 6 bases for J; bases not matched to a gene: 10. The CDR3 region is CASNLGLAGDPEQYF. The CDR3 DNA reads as TGTGCCAGCAACCTAGGACTAGCGGGAGACCCCGAGCAGTACTTC.

The table lists this clonotype with many counts. This chain uses TRBV15 with TRBJ1-1; D is uncertain. Germline CDR1 reads LNHNV; CDR2 reads YYDKDF (reference sequence). V dropped 3 bases and J dropped 11 bases, with 13 bases sitting between them. This CDR3 is built from 12 residues. The CDR3, as DNA: TGTGCCACCAGCAGCGATAGCATGAGGGCTTTCTTT. Protein product: CATSSDSMRAFF. Filled out from reference TRBV15 and TRBJ1-1, the complete variable domain reads DAMVIQNPRYQVTQFGKPVTLSCSQTLNHNVMYWYQQKSSQAPKLLFHYYDKDFNNEADTPDNFQSRRPNTSFCFLDIRSPGLGDTAMYLCATSSDSMRAFFGQGTRLTVV.

This chain joins TRBV6-2 or TRBV6-3 and TRBJ2-1; 8 bases match TRBD2. Germline V CDR1 and CDR2: MNHEY, SVGEGT. This CDR3 is 13 amino acids long. Germline trimming cut 6 bases from V and 8 bases from J; bases unmatched to any gene: 6. The CDR3 bases are TGTGCCAGCAGCTCCAGCGGGAGTTATGAGCAGTTCTTC. This translates into CASSSSGSYEQFF.

About this clonotype itself: A much larger clone lies a single base off, so this may be a read error. V and J are TRBV7-6 and TRBJ1-4; D is possibly TRBD1 (5 bases). V lost 8 bases, J lost 7 bases, and 14 bases lay in between. CDR1 and CDR2 (germline): SGHVS, FNYEAQ. The CDR3 length is 13 residues. Here the CDR3 DNA reads TGTGCCAGCCCGTCTCGGGACGTTGAAAAACTGTTTTTT. The encoded protein is CASPSRDVEKLFF.

On this clonotype itself: A much more abundant neighbour one base away suggests this may be a read error. The chain combines TRBV7-9 with TRBJ2-1; the match to TRBD2 covers 11 bases. CDR3 size: 15 residues. The ends lost 5 bases at V and 6 bases at J; junction bases unmatched: 6. Germline CDR1 and CDR2: SEHNR and FQNEAQ (reference sequence). The DNA for the CDR3 is TGTGCCAGCAGCCTTCCGGGGACTAGCGGCAATGAGCAGTTCTTC. The encoded protein is CASSLPGTSGNEQFF.

This clonotype was found a few times. A much larger clone is a single base away; this may be a read error. This chain connects TRBV9 to TRBJ2-7, with D hard to call. Trimming left V 3 bases short and J 2 bases short, with 3 bases between. Germline assignment: CDR1 SGDLS and CDR2 YYNGEE. CDR3 length equals 11 residues. The DNA for the CDR3 is TGTGCCAGCAGCGAGGCCTACGAGCAGTACTTC. Its translation is CASSEAYEQYF.

In this sample, this clonotype turned up many times. This chain links TRBV30 with TRBJ2-7, with D uncertain. This CDR3 comprises 11 residues. In germline, CDR1 is GTSNPN, CDR2 SVGIG (reference sequence). Trimming removed 1 base at V and 6 bases at J, with 7 bases between. CDR3 loop: CAWSALSEQYF. In DNA, the CDR3 is TGTGCCTGGAGTGCGTTATCCGAGCAGTACTTC.

This clonotype was observed at least ten times. This chain uses TRBV29-1 with TRBJ1-1; possibly TRBD1 for D (5 bases). The CDR3 consists of 17 residues. Germline V gene lookup returns CDR1 SQVTM and CDR2 ANQGSEA. V was shortened by 6 bases and J by 6 bases, with 29 bases between the two germline ends. The CDR3 loop is CSVPPGELGLGVAEAFF. The CDR3 coding sequence is TGCAGCGTCCCCCCCGGGGAGTTGGGCTTGGGGGTCGCTGAAGCTTTCTTT.

The table lists this clonotype with many counts. The V and J genes are TRBV7-2 and TRBJ2-7; 8 nucleotides line up with TRBD1. This CDR3 has 14 residues. In germline, CDR1 is SGHTA, CDR2 FQGNSA. The junction had 4 bases not matched to a gene; V was cut back by 1 base and J by 5 bases. Here the CDR3 DNA reads TGTGCCAGCAGCTTAGTTCCAGGGGGCGACGAGCAGTACTTC. Translating it yields CASSLVPGGDEQYF.

The sample holds a few counts of this clonotype. The chain couples TRBV28 to TRBJ2-1; D possibly corresponds to TRBD1 (5 bases). The germline V and J ends were trimmed by 3 bases and 7 bases, with 16 bases remaining between them. There are 15 residues in the CDR3. Looked up from germline, CDR1 is MDHEN and CDR2 is SYDVKM. The CDR3 region has the DNA TGTGCCAGCAGTTTTCCCCGAGCAGGGAAGAATGAGCAGTTCTTC. Amino acid sequence: CASSFPRAGKNEQFF.

At least ten counts were recorded for this clonotype. The genes are TRBV4-3 and TRBJ2-7, with D possibly matching TRBD1 (5 bases). This CDR3 is 15 amino acids long. V was pared by 0 bases and J by 3 bases, with 12 bases between. Per the germline V gene, CDR1 is LGHNA and CDR2 is YSLEER. The CDR3 reads CASSQDHPGNYEQYF. CDR3 DNA: TGCGCCAGCAGCCAAGATCACCCAGGGAACTACGAGCAGTACTTC.

This clonotype was counted at least ten times. This chain joins TRBV4-3 and TRBJ2-7; weak D call: TRBD1 (6 bases). The CDR3 is made up of 15 amino acids. Germline V gene sequence: CDR1 LGHNA, CDR2 YSLEER. V was shortened by 0 bases and J by 2 bases, with 11 bases between the two germline ends. CDR3 region: CASSQDVAGAYEQYF. In nucleotides, the CDR3 is TGCGCCAGCAGCCAAGATGTAGCAGGGGCCTACGAGCAGTACTTC.

This clonotype was detected ten times or more. The CDR3 DNA reads TGTGCCAGCAGCCTGACAGGGCCCAATCAGCCCCAGCATTTT. This encodes CASSLTGPNQPQHF. The rearrangement joins TRBV7-9 to TRBJ1-5; 7 nucleotides match TRBD1. Germline V gene lookup returns CDR1 SEHNR and CDR2 FQNEAQ (reference sequence). V trimming: 5 bases; J trimming: 3 bases; junction bases outside the gene matches: 4. The length of the CDR3 is 14 residues.

In its sample, this clonotype was seen many times. The genes are TRBV27 and TRBJ1-6; D is uncertain. Trimming took off 3 bases at V and 5 bases at J, with 8 bases between the two ends. Germline CDR1 and CDR2: MNHEY and SMNVEV (reference sequence). CDR3 length equals 14 residues. CDR3 DNA: TGTGCCAGCAGTTTCCGAGGAGATAATTCACCCCTCCACTTT. This encodes CASSFRGDNSPLHF.

This clonotype has only a few counts. The genes are TRBV9 and TRBJ2-1, with 14 bases lining up with TRBD2. Looked up from germline, CDR1 is SGDLS and CDR2 is YYNGEE. The CDR3 is 18 residues long. The V and J ends lost 4 bases and 4 bases, in that order; junction bases with no gene match: 10. CDR3 nucleotides: TGTGCCAGCAGCCTACGGACTAGCGGGAGGATACGGTACAATGAGCAGTTCTTC. It specifies CASSLRTSGRIRYNEQFF.

Ten or more counts support this clonotype. The V and J genes are TRBV3-1 and TRBJ2-3; D is possibly TRBD1 (6 bases). V was trimmed by 4 bases and J by 2 bases, leaving 16 bases between them. Germline loops: CDR1 LGHDT, CDR2 YNNKEL (reference sequence). The CDR3 is made up of 16 amino acids. CDR3 sequence: CASSRLAQGYTDTQYF. CDR3 nucleotide sequence: TGTGCCAGCAGCCGCCTGGCACAGGGATACACAGATACGCAGTATTTT.

In this sample, this clonotype turned up many times. The V gene is TRBV27, the J gene TRBJ1-2; D unresolved. This CDR3 spans 16 amino acids. Deletions cut 0 bases from V and 3 bases from J, with 14 bases between. Germline V lookup: CDR1 MNHEY, CDR2 SMNVEV (reference sequence). Here the CDR3 DNA reads TGTGCCAGCAGTTTATCGGTTAGCAGAGCCTACTATGGCTACACCTTC. Residues: CASSLSVSRAYYGYTF.

This clonotype has at least ten counts. The rearrangement links TRBV5-4 to TRBJ2-3, with 13 bases fitting TRBD2. V shed 4 bases, J shed 0 bases, and the junction held 5 bases outside the gene matches. CDR1 is SGHNT, CDR2 YYREEE, per germline (reference sequence). CDR3 length: 17 amino acids. CDR3 in DNA: TGTGCCAGCAGCGGGGGGACTAGCGGGAAAAGCACAGATACGCAGTATTTT. It is translated as CASSGGTSGKSTDTQYF.

The chain has TRBV20-1 and TRBJ2-1; 13 bases fit TRBD2. CDR3 size: 14 residues. V shed 6 bases, J shed 3 bases, and the junction held 2 bases outside the gene matches. Germline lookup yields CDR1 DFQATT and CDR2 SNEGSKA (reference sequence). Written as DNA, the CDR3 is TGCAGTGCAGGGACTAGCGGGATCTACAATGAGCAGTTCTTC. Translated, it gives CSAGTSGIYNEQFF.

This clonotype has a count of ten or more. This rearrangement joins TRBV4-1 to TRBJ2-7; no definite D call. V gave up 1 base and J gave up 6 bases, with 13 bases separating them. Germline V gene sequence: CDR1 MGHRA, CDR2 YSYEKL. CDR3 length: 14 amino acids. CDR3 DNA sequence: TGCGCCAGCAGCCAAGGACTGGCCCTCTTCGAGCAGTACTTC. The encoded protein is CASSQGLALFEQYF.

This clonotype was seen repeatedly, ten times or more. The chain carries TRBV29-1 and TRBJ2-1; D gene uncertain. This CDR3 has 16 residues. V lost 0 bases, J lost 1 base, and 13 bases lay in between. Germline V gene data show CDR1 as SQVTM and CDR2 as ANQGSEA. The CDR3 protein is CSVEDSERWSYNEQFF. The CDR3 coding sequence is TGCAGCGTTGAAGATAGTGAACGCTGGTCCTACAATGAGCAGTTCTTC.

At least ten counts were recorded for this clonotype. This rearrangement joins TRBV4-2 to TRBJ2-7, with TRBD1 identical over 7 bases. J was trimmed by 3 bases and V by 4 bases; bases with no gene match: 9. Per the germline V gene, CDR1 is LGHNA and CDR2 is YNFKEQ. The CDR3 length is 15 residues. CDR3 sequence: CASSPQTGDSYEQYF. Here the CDR3 DNA reads TGTGCCAGCAGCCCCCAAACAGGGGACAGCTACGAGCAGTACTTC.

This clonotype was recorded at least ten times. This chain joins TRBV7-7 and TRBJ2-7; either TRBD1 or TRBD2 may supply D (6 bases each). This CDR3 region has 14 residues. V lost 1 base and J 4 bases, leaving 11 bases between the germline ends. Looked up from germline, CDR1 is SSHAT and CDR2 is FNYEAQ (reference sequence). CDR3 nucleotides: TGTGCCAGCAGCTTAGGGGGGGCTGGGTACGAGCAGTACTTC. It is translated as CASSLGGAGYEQYF.